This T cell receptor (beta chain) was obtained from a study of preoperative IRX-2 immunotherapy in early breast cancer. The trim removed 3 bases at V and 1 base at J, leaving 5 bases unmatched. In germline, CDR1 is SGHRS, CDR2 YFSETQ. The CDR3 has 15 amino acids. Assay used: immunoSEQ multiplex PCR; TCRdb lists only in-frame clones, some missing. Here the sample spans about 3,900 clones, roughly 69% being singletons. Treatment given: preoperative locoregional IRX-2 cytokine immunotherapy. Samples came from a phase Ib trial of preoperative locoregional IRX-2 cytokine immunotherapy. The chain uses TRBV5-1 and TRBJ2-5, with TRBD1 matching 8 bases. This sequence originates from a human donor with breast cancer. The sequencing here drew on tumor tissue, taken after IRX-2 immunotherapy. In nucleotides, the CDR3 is TGCGCCAGCAGCTCGACAGGGGCAAGCCAAGAGACCCAGTACTTC. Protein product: CASSSTGASQETQYF. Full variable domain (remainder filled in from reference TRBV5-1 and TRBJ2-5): KAGVTQTPRYLIKTRGQQVTLSCSPISGHRSVSWYQQTPGQGLQFLFEYFSETQRNKGNFPGRFSGRQFSNSRSEMNVSTLELGDSALYLCASSSTGASQETQYFGPGTRLLVL.